The rows below give T cell receptor beta chains drawn from one sample of a study. TCRdb reprocessed the 5' RACE reads with MiXCR, giving one entry per CDR3 protein. The top ten clones hold around 3.2% of a sample with around 11,000 distinct CDR3 sequences, roughly 29% of them seen once. The specimen sequenced was Tregs sorted from a lymph node. All receptors come from a female donor with breast cancer. The CDR3 runs from the conserved cysteine through the conserved F or W. Each record gives: D gene, J gene, clone size, V gene, CDR3 protein, CDR3 DNA. A D gene is named only where the DNA matches it firmly. Expanded clones get a size class; other rows say once, few or many, or leave the size out.

d_call: -; j_call: TRBJ2-4; clone_size: few; v_call: TRBV7-2; cdr3_aa: CASSLVTGLNIQYF; cdr3_nt: TGTGCCAGCAGCTTAGTGACGGGATTAAACATTCAGTACTTC
d_call: -; j_call: TRBJ1-5; clone_size: -; v_call: TRBV6-5; cdr3_aa: CASSSSATQPQHF; cdr3_nt: TGTGCCAGCAGCTCCTCCGCCACTCAGCCCCAGCATTTT
d_call: -; j_call: TRBJ1-3; clone_size: medium-sized; v_call: TRBV12-3/TRBV12-4; cdr3_aa: CASSLLHLRNTIYF; cdr3_nt: TGTGCCAGCAGTTTATTACATTTGAGAAACACCATATATTTT
d_call: -; j_call: TRBJ2-7; clone_size: -; v_call: TRBV5-1; cdr3_aa: CASSLGLGPSYEQYF; cdr3_nt: TGCGCCAGCAGCTTGGGACTGGGGCCGTCCTACGAGCAGTACTTC
d_call: TRBD1; j_call: TRBJ2-3; clone_size: medium-sized; v_call: TRBV20-1; cdr3_aa: CSARPGQSTDTQYF; cdr3_nt: TGCAGTGCTAGACCGGGACAGTCCACAGATACGCAGTATTTT
d_call: -; j_call: TRBJ2-1; clone_size: medium-sized; v_call: TRBV2; cdr3_aa: CASPARSYNEQFF; cdr3_nt: TGTGCCAGCCCAGCGAGATCCTACAATGAGCAGTTCTTC
d_call: -; j_call: TRBJ2-1; clone_size: many; v_call: TRBV7-2; cdr3_aa: CASSLASGRVYNEQFF; cdr3_nt: TGTGCCAGCAGCTTAGCTTCTGGCAGGGTTTACAATGAGCAGTTCTTC
d_call: -; j_call: TRBJ1-5; clone_size: once; v_call: TRBV6-5; cdr3_aa: CASSWQRRGPNSNQPQHF; cdr3_nt: TGTGCCAGCAGTTGGCAGAGGAGGGGACCTAATAGCAATCAGCCCCAGCATTTT
d_call: -; j_call: TRBJ1-3; clone_size: many; v_call: TRBV6-5; cdr3_aa: CASSYSRGGASGNTIYF; cdr3_nt: TGTGCCAGCAGTTACTCACGCGGAGGGGCATCTGGAAACACCATATATTTT
d_call: TRBD1; j_call: TRBJ1-2; clone_size: large; v_call: TRBV20-1; cdr3_aa: CSAQRTGYGYTF; cdr3_nt: TGCAGTGCCCAAAGGACAGGCTATGGCTACACCTTC
d_call: TRBD1; j_call: TRBJ2-7; clone_size: medium-sized; v_call: TRBV4-1; cdr3_aa: CASAGGSYEQYF; cdr3_nt: TGCGCCAGCGCAGGGGGTTCCTACGAGCAGTACTTC
d_call: -; j_call: TRBJ1-5; clone_size: many; v_call: TRBV6-5; cdr3_aa: CATTPGVGQPQHF; cdr3_nt: TGTGCCACTACCCCAGGGGTTGGCCAGCCCCAGCATTTT
d_call: TRBD1; j_call: TRBJ2-7; clone_size: large; v_call: TRBV5-1; cdr3_aa: CASEPGQGLDEQYF; cdr3_nt: TGCGCCAGCGAACCGGGACAGGGGCTCGACGAGCAGTACTTC
d_call: -; j_call: TRBJ2-3; clone_size: medium-sized; v_call: TRBV7-9; cdr3_aa: CASSPSDGWTTDTQYF; cdr3_nt: TGTGCCAGCAGCCCCTCGGACGGGTGGACGACAGATACGCAGTATTTT
d_call: TRBD2; j_call: TRBJ2-3; clone_size: -; v_call: TRBV7-6; cdr3_aa: CASSQWPSGDTGTQYF; cdr3_nt: TGTGCCAGCAGCCAGTGGCCTAGCGGGGACACAGGTACACAGTATTTT
d_call: -; j_call: TRBJ2-5; clone_size: -; v_call: TRBV10-3; cdr3_aa: CATGLPQETQYF; cdr3_nt: TGTGCCACCGGACTGCCCCAAGAGACCCAGTACTTC
d_call: -; j_call: TRBJ2-1; clone_size: -; v_call: TRBV5-1; cdr3_aa: CASSLAEGYEQFF; cdr3_nt: TGCGCCAGCAGCTTGGCTGAGGGCTACGAGCAGTTCTTC
d_call: -; j_call: TRBJ2-1; clone_size: medium-sized; v_call: TRBV5-1; cdr3_aa: CASSLMTLPAQFF; cdr3_nt: TGCGCCAGCAGCCTGATGACATTGCCGGCGCAGTTCTTC
d_call: -; j_call: TRBJ1-5; clone_size: -; v_call: TRBV20-1; cdr3_aa: CSAQRAPSNQPQHF; cdr3_nt: TGCAGTGCCCAGAGGGCTCCCAGCAATCAGCCCCAGCATTTT
d_call: TRBD2; j_call: TRBJ2-1; clone_size: medium-sized; v_call: TRBV9; cdr3_aa: CASSVPSGSYNEQFF; cdr3_nt: TGTGCCAGCAGCGTACCTAGCGGTTCCTACAATGAGCAGTTCTTC
d_call: -; j_call: TRBJ1-2; clone_size: medium-sized; v_call: TRBV5-1; cdr3_aa: CASSSGPSSGYTF; cdr3_nt: TGCGCCAGCAGCTCGGGACCGTCGTCGGGCTACACCTTC
d_call: TRBD1; j_call: TRBJ1-6; clone_size: -; v_call: TRBV20-1; cdr3_aa: CSAPQDRAYNSPLHF; cdr3_nt: TGCAGTGCTCCGCAGGACAGGGCCTATAATTCACCCCTCCACTTT
d_call: TRBD2; j_call: TRBJ2-3; clone_size: -; v_call: TRBV7-8; cdr3_aa: CASSLGTLLAASTDTQYF; cdr3_nt: TGTGCCAGCAGCCTAGGGACACTACTAGCGGCTAGCACAGATACGCAGTATTTT
d_call: TRBD2; j_call: TRBJ2-1; clone_size: medium-sized; v_call: TRBV12-3/TRBV12-4; cdr3_aa: CASSGTSREQFF; cdr3_nt: TGTGCCAGCAGTGGGACTAGCAGAGAGCAGTTCTTC
d_call: -; j_call: TRBJ2-1; clone_size: medium-sized; v_call: TRBV2; cdr3_aa: CASSAYNEQFF; cdr3_nt: TGTGCCAGCAGTGCTTACAATGAGCAGTTCTTC
d_call: -; j_call: TRBJ2-5; clone_size: -; v_call: TRBV5-1; cdr3_aa: CASSPEAGETQYF; cdr3_nt: TGCGCCAGCAGCCCTGAGGCGGGAGAGACCCAGTACTTC
d_call: -; j_call: TRBJ2-2; clone_size: many; v_call: TRBV7-9; cdr3_aa: CASSSTDSNTGELFF; cdr3_nt: TGTGCCAGCAGCTCGACAGATTCGAACACCGGGGAGCTGTTTTTT
d_call: TRBD1; j_call: TRBJ2-7; clone_size: medium-sized; v_call: TRBV5-5; cdr3_aa: CASSRTRDSSYEQYF; cdr3_nt: TGTGCCAGCAGCCGGACAAGGGACAGCTCCTACGAGCAGTACTTC
d_call: -; j_call: TRBJ2-7; clone_size: medium-sized; v_call: TRBV15; cdr3_aa: CATSRDTSSYEQYF; cdr3_nt: TGTGCCACCAGCAGAGATACCAGTTCCTACGAGCAGTACTTC
d_call: TRBD1; j_call: TRBJ2-7; clone_size: many; v_call: TRBV6-1; cdr3_aa: CASTRTGAYEQYF; cdr3_nt: TGTGCCAGTACCCGGACAGGGGCCTACGAGCAGTACTTC
d_call: TRBD2; j_call: TRBJ2-7; clone_size: -; v_call: TRBV30; cdr3_aa: CAWSVRGSGEYEQYF; cdr3_nt: TGTGCCTGGAGTGTAAGGGGTAGCGGGGAATACGAGCAGTACTTC
d_call: -; j_call: TRBJ1-2; clone_size: -; v_call: TRBV12-3/TRBV12-4; cdr3_aa: CASSHPGQGDYGYAF; cdr3_nt: TGTGCCAGCAGCCACCCTGGGCAGGGAGACTATGGCTATGCCTTC
d_call: TRBD1; j_call: TRBJ1-4; clone_size: -; v_call: TRBV5-4; cdr3_aa: CASSDAGQGRGKLFF; cdr3_nt: TGTGCCAGCAGCGACGCGGGACAGGGTCGTGGAAAACTGTTTTTT
d_call: TRBD1; j_call: TRBJ2-1; clone_size: -; v_call: TRBV7-2; cdr3_aa: CASSGQGYNEQFF; cdr3_nt: TGTGCCAGCAGCGGACAGGGCTACAATGAGCAGTTCTTC
d_call: -; j_call: TRBJ1-1; clone_size: -; v_call: TRBV20-1; cdr3_aa: CSASDRSNTEAFF; cdr3_nt: TGCAGTGCTTCGGACAGATCGAACACTGAAGCTTTCTTT
d_call: -; j_call: TRBJ1-1; clone_size: many; v_call: TRBV7-9; cdr3_aa: CASSLGGGIMNTEAFF; cdr3_nt: TGTGCCAGCAGCTTAGGCGGCGGGATCATGAACACTGAAGCTTTCTTT
d_call: -; j_call: TRBJ2-1; clone_size: many; v_call: TRBV6-6; cdr3_aa: CACSYRVNEQFF; cdr3_nt: TGTGCCTGCAGTTACAGGGTCAATGAGCAGTTCTTC